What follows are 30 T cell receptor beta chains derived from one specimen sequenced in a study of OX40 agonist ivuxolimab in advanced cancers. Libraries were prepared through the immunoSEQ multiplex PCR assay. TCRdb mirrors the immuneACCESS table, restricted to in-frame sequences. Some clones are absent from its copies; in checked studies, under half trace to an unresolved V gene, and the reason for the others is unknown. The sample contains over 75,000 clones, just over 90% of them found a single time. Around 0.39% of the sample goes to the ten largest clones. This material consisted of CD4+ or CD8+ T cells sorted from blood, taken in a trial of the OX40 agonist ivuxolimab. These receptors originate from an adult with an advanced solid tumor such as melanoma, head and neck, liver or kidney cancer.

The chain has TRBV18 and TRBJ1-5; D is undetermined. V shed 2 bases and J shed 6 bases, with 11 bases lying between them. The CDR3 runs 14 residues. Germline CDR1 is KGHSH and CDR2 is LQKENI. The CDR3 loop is CASSPGEGSQPQHF. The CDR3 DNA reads TGTGCCAGCTCACCAGGCGAGGGAAGTCAGCCCCAGCATTTT.

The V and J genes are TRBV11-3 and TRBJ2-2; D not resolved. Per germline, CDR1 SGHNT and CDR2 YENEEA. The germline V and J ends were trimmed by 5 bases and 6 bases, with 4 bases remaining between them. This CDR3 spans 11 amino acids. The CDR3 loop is CASSPAGELFF. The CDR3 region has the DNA TGTGCCAGCAGCCCTGCCGGGGAGCTGTTTTTT.

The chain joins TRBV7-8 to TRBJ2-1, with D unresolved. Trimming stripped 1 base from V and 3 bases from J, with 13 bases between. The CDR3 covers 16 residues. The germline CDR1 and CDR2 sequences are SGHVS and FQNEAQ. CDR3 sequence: CASSLEAAVGYNEQFF. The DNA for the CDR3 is TGTGCCAGCAGCTTAGAGGCGGCAGTCGGCTACAATGAGCAGTTCTTC.

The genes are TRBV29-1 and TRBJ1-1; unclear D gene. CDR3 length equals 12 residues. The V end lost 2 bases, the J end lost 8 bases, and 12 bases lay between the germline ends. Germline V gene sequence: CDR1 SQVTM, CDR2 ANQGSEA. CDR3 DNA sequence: TGCAGCGTTGAAAAACCGGGGAACGAAGCTTTCTTT. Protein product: CSVEKPGNEAFF.

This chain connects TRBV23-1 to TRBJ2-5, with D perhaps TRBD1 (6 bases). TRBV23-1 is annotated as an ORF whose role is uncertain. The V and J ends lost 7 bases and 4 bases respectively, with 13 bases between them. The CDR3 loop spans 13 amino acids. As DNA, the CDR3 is TGCGCCAGCACCCCACAGGGAGTAGAGACCCAGTACTTC. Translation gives CASTPQGVETQYF.

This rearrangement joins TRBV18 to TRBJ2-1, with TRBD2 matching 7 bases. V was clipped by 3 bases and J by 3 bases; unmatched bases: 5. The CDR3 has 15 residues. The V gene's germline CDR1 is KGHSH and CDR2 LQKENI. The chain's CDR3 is CASSPQERGYNEQFF. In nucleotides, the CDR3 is TGTGCCAGCTCACCTCAGGAGCGGGGCTACAATGAGCAGTTCTTC.

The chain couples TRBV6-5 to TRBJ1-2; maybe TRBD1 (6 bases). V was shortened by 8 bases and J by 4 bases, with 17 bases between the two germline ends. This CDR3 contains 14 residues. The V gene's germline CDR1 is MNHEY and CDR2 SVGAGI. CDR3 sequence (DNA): TGTGCCAGCGCGCGAATCGGACAGCCCTATGGCTACACCTTC. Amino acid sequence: CASARIGQPYGYTF.

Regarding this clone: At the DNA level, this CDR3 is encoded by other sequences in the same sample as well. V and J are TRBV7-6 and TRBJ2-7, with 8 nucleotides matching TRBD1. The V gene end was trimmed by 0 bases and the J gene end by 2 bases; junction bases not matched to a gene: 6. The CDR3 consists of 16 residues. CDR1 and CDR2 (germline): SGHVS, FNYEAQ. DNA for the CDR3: TGTGCCAGCAGCTTAGCGGGCACAGGGGGAGCCTACGAGCAGTACTTC. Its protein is CASSLAGTGGAYEQYF.

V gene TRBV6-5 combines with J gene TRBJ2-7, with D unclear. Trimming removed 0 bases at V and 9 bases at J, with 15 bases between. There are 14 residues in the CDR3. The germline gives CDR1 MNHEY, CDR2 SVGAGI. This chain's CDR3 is CASSYSGIPALQYF. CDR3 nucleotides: TGTGCCAGCAGTTACTCGGGGATTCCGGCCCTGCAGTACTTC.

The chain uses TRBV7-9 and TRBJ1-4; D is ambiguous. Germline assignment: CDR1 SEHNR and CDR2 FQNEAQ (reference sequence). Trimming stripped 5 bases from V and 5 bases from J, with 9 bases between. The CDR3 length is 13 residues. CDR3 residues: CASSQELNEKLFF. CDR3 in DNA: TGTGCCAGCAGCCAAGAACTAAATGAAAAACTGTTTTTT.

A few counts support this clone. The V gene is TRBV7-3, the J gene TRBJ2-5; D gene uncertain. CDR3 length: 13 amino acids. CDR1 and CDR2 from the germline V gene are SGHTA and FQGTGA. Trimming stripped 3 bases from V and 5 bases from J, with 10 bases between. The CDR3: CASSFGALETQYF. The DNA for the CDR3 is TGTGCCAGCAGCTTTGGAGCTTTGGAGACCCAGTACTTC.

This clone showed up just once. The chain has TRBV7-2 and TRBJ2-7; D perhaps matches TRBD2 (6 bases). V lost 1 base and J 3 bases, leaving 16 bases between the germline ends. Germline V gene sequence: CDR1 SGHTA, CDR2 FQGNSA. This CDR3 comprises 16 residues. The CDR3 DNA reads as TGTGCCAGCAGCTTAGTCTCACTGCGGGACGTCTACGAGCAGTACTTC. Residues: CASSLVSLRDVYEQYF.

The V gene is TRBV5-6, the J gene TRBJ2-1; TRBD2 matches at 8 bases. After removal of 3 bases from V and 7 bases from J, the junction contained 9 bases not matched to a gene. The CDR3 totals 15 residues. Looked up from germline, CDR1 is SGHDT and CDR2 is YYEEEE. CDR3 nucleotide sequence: TGTGCCAGCAGCTCAAGCGGGAGAAAGGGGAATGAGCAGTTCTTC. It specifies CASSSSGRKGNEQFF.

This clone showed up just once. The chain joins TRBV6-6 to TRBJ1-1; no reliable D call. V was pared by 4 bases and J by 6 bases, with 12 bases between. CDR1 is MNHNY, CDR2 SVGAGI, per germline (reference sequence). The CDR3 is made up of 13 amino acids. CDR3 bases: TGTGCCAGCAGTTCGAGTTCAAGTCCTGAAGCTTTCTTT. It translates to CASSSSSSPEAFF.

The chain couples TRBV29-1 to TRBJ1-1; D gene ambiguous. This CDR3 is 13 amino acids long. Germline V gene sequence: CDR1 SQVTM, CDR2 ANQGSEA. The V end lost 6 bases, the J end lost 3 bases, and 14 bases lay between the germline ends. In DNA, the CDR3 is TGCAGCGTCTCGGGGAGTGTGGACACTGAAGCTTTCTTT. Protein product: CSVSGSVDTEAFF.

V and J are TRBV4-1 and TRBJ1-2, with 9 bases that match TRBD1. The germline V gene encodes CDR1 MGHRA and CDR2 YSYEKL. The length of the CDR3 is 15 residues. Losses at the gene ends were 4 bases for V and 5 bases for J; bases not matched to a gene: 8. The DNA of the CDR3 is TGCGCCAGCAGCCCGGGACAGGGCGAAGGTTATGGCTACACCTTC. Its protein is CASSPGQGEGYGYTF.

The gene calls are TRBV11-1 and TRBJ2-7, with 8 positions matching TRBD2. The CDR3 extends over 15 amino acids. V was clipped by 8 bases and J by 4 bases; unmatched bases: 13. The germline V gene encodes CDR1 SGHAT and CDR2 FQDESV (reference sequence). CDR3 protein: CASQGVAGPKYEQYF. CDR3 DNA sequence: TGTGCCAGCCAAGGGGTAGCGGGACCTAAATACGAGCAGTACTTC.

The CDR3 coding sequence is TGTGCCAGCTCACAGGGGACAGGCGTCCAAGAGACCCAGTACTTC. Translation gives CASSQGTGVQETQYF. The chain has TRBV18 and TRBJ2-5; 8 bases are shared with TRBD1. From germline, CDR1 is KGHSH and CDR2 LQKENI. This CDR3 is 15 amino acids long. V trimming: 4 bases; J trimming: 1 base; junction bases outside the gene matches: 5.

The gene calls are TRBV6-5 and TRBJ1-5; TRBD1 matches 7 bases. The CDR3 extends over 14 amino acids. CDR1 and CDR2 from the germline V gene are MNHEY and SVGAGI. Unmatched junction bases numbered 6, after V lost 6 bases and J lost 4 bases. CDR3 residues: CASSLYRGNQPQHF. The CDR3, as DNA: TGTGCCAGCAGCCTGTACAGGGGTAATCAGCCCCAGCATTTT.

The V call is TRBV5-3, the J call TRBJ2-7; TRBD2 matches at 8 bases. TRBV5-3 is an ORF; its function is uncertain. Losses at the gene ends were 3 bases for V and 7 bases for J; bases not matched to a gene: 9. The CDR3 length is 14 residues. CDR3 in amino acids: CARSSGGTQGEQYF. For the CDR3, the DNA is TGTGCCAGAAGCTCGGGGGGGACCCAAGGGGAGCAGTACTTC.

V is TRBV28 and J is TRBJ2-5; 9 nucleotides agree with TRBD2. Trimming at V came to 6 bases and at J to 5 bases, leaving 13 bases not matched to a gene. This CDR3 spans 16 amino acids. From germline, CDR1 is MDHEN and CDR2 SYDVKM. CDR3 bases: TGTGCCAGCAGGGGGATGGTAGCGGGAGAACTGGAGACCCAGTACTTC. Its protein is CASRGMVAGELETQYF.

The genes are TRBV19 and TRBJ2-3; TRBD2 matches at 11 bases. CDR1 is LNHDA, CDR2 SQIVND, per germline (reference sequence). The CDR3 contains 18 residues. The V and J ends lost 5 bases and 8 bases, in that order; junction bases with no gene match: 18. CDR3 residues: CASSPLTSGGLLGGTQYF. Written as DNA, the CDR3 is TGTGCCAGTAGTCCCCTTACTAGCGGGGGTCTTCTAGGAGGTACGCAGTATTTT.

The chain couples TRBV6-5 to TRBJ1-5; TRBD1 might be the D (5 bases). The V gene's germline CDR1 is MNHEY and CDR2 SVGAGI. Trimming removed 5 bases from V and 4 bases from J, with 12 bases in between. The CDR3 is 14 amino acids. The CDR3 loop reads CASSPLGVNQPQHF. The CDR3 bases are TGTGCCAGCAGTCCTTTGGGGGTAAATCAGCCCCAGCATTTT.

The CDR3 DNA follows: TGTGCCAGCAGACGGACAGGATGGGGGACTGAAGCTTTCTTT. Translation: CASRRTGWGTEAFF. This chain links TRBV5-8 with TRBJ1-1; TRBD1 matches 7 bases. The germline V gene has CDR1 SGHTS and CDR2 YDEGEE. V lost 5 bases, J lost 5 bases, and 9 bases stayed unmatched. This CDR3 has 14 residues.

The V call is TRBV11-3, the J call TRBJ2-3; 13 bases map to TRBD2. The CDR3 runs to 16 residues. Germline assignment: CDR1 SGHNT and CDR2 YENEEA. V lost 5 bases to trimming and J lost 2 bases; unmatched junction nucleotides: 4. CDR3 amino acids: CASSPGTSGTTDTQYF. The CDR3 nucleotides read TGTGCCAGCAGCCCCGGGACTAGCGGGACCACAGATACGCAGTATTTT.

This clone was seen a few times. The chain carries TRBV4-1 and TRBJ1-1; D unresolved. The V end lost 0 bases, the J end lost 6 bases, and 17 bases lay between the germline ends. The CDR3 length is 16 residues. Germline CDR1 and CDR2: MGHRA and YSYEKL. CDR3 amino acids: CASSQEKGWGKAEAFF. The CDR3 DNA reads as TGCGCCAGCAGCCAAGAAAAGGGATGGGGAAAGGCTGAAGCTTTCTTT.

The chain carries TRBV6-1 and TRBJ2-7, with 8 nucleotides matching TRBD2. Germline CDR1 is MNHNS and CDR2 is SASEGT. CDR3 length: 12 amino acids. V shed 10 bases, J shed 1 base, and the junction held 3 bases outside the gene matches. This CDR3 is CATGGVSYEQYF. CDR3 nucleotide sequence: TGTGCCACCGGGGGGGTGTCCTACGAGCAGTACTTC.

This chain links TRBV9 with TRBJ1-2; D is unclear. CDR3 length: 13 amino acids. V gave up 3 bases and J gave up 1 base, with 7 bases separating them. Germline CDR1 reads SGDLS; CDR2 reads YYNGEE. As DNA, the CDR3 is TGTGCCAGCAGCGGACCCTTTAACTATGGCTACACCTTC. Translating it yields CASSGPFNYGYTF.

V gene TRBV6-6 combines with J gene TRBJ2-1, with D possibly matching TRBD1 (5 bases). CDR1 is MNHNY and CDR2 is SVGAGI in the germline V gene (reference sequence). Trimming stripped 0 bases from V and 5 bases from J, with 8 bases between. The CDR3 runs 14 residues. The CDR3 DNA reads TGTGCCAGCAGTTACTCGACAGACCACAATGAGCAGTTCTTC. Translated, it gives CASSYSTDHNEQFF.

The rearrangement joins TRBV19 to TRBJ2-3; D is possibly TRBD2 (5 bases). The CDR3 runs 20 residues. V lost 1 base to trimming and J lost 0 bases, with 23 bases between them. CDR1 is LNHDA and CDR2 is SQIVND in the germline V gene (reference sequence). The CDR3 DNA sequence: TGTGCCAGTAGTATAGGTATGGGGAGCGGCTCCGTATCTAGCACAGATACGCAGTATTTT. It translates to CASSIGMGSGSVSSTDTQYF.